Given below is one T cell receptor beta chain in context. Its target is not known. Here immunoSEQ multiplex PCR was the method, and the copy in TCRdb shows in-frame clones only, minus some. The data contain 150 or so clones, roughly 82% of them singletons. V was pared by 6 bases and J by 4 bases, with 9 bases of the junction left unmatched. The CDR3 runs to 15 residues. The germline CDR1 and CDR2 sequences are MNHNY and SVGAGI (reference sequence). The record originates from a study of CD4+ T cells in melanoma. Study-level findings and limits: Neoantigen-specific CD4+ T cells in melanoma reportedly had diverse differentiation states.

Sequencing was performed on a T cell line or clone, from whole sample or a sorted T cell fraction (not recorded which). The receptor comes from a human donor with melanoma. Some clones in this sample may be carry-over from other donors' samples. This chain joins TRBV6-6 and TRBJ1-2; 9 nucleotides line up with TRBD1. The CDR3 coding sequence is TGTGCCAGCAGCCCACAGGGGGCATATGGCTATGGCTACACCTTC. It codes for CASSPQGAYGYGYTF.